This TCR beta chain came from a study of cytomegalovirus exposure and HLA in healthy donors. About the study: Genotyping showed less than 85% of some 400 donors falling in the Caucasian-associated ancestry cluster.

The table lists this clone with a few counts. The CDR3 has 15 residues. J lost 4 bases, V lost 7 bases, and 8 bases had no gene match. Germline CDR1 is SNHLY and CDR2 is FYNNEI. The PCR employed 60 Vbeta primers together with 13 Jbeta primers. Clones were read by immunoSEQ multiplex PCR, and TCRdb kept only the in-frame ones, dropping some. Of about 120,000 clones in the sample, under 90% are singletons; the top ten hold 8.8%. Sequencing used PBMCs. The TCR was taken from a female donor in good health and CMV-seropositive. The chain is built from TRBV2 and TRBJ2-2, with 8 bases lining up with TRBD1. The chain's CDR3 is CASTGPQGGTGELFF. The CDR3 DNA reads TGTGCCAGCACTGGACCACAGGGGGGCACCGGGGAGCTGTTTTTT.